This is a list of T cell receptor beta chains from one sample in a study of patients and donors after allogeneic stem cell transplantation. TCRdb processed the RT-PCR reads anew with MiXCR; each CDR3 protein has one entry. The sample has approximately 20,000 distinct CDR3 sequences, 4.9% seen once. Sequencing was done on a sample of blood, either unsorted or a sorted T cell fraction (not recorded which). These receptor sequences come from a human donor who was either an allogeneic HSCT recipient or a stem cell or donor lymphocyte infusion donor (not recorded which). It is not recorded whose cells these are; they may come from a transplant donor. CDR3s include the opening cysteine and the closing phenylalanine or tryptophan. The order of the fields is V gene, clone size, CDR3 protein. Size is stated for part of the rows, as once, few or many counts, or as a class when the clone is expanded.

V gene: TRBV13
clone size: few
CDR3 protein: CASSSLMNTEAFF

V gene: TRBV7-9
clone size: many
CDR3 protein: CASSPRFGWAGTDTQYF

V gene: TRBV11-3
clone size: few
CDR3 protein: CASSLFSEDTQYF

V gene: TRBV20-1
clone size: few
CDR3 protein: CSARVPGRGGGGYTF

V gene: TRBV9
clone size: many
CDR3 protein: CASSLSGQSPEQYF

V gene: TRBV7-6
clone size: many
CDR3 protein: CASSRASGAGDESYNEQFF

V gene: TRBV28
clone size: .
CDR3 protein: CASSFRETQYF

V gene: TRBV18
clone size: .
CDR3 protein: CASSQGIEDEQYF

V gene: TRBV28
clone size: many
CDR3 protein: CASSTWGSNTYEQYF

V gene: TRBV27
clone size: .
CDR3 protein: CASSSLNGLLGETEAFF

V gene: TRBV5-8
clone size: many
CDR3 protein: CASSLVGQGNGYTF

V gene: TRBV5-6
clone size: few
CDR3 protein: CASSSPGPTDTQYF

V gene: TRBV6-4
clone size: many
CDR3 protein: CASSRSSGYQETQYF

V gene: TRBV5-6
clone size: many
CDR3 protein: CASSLSRTNYGYTF

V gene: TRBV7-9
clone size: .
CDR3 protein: CASSPWTGSFNEQFF

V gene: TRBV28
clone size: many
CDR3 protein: CASSTSGTSRHEQYF